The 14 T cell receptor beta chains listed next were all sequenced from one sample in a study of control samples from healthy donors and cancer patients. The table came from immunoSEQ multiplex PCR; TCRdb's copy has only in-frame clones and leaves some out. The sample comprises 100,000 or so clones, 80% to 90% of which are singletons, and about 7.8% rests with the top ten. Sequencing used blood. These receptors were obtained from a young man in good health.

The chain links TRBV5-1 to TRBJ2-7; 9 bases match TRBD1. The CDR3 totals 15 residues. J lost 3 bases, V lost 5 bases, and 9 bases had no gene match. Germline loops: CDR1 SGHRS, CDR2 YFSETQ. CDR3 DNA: TGCGCCAGCAGACCGCCGGGACAGGGCTTCTACGAGCAGTACTTC. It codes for CASRPPGQGFYEQYF.

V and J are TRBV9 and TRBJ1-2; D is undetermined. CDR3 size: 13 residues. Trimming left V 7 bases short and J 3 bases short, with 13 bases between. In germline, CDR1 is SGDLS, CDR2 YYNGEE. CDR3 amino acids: CASQQDTDYGYTF. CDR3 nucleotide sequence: TGTGCCAGCCAACAAGATACCGACTATGGCTACACCTTC.

Here the CDR3 DNA reads TGTGCCAGCAGCTTACGCAGGGCCGGGGAGCTGTTTTTT. Protein: CASSLRRAGELFF. The chain links TRBV7-2 to TRBJ2-2; possible D gene TRBD1, 5 bases. V lost 2 bases and J 6 bases, leaving 7 bases between the germline ends. CDR3 length equals 13 residues. Germline CDR1 reads SGHTA; CDR2 reads FQGNSA.

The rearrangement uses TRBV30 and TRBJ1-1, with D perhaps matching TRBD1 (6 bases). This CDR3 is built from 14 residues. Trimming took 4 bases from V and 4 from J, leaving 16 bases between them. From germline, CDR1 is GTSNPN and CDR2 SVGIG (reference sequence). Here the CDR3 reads CAWTRGNSGTEAFF. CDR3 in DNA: TGTGCCTGGACCAGGGGTAATAGTGGCACTGAAGCTTTCTTT.

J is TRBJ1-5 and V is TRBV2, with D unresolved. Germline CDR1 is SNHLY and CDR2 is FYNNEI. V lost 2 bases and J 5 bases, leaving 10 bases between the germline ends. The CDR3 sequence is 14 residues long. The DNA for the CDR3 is TGTGCCAGCAGTGAAAGAGAGGGCCATCAGCCCCAGCATTTT. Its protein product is CASSEREGHQPQHF.

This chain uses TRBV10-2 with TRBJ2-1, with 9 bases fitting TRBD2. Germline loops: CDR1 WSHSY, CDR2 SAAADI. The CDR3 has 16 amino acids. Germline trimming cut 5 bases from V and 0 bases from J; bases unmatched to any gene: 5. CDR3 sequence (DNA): TGCGCCAGCAGTTGGCTAGCGGGGAGCTCCTACAATGAGCAGTTCTTC. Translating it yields CASSWLAGSSYNEQFF.

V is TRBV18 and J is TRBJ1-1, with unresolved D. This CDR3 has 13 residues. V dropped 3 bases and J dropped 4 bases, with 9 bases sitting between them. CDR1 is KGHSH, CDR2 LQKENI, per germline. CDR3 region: CASSPPLSTEAFF. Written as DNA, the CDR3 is TGTGCCAGCTCACCCCCCTTGTCCACTGAAGCTTTCTTT. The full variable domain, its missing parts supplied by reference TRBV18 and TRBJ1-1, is NAGVMQNPRHLVRRRGQEARLRCSPMKGHSHVYWYRQLPEEGLKFMVYLQKENIIDESGMPKERFSAEFPKEGPSILRIQQVVRGDSAAYFCASSPPLSTEAFFGQGTRLTVV.

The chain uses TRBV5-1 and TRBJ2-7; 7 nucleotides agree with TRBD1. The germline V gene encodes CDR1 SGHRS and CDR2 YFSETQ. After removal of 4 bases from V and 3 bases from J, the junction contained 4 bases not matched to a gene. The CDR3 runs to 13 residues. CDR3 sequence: CASSKGTDYEQYF. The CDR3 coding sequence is TGCGCCAGCAGCAAGGGGACAGACTACGAGCAGTACTTC.

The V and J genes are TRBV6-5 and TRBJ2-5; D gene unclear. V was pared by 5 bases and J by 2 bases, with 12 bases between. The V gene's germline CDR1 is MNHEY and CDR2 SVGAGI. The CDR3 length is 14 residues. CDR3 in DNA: TGTGCCAGCAGTCCGATGCGGATGCAAGAGACCCAGTACTTC. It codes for CASSPMRMQETQYF.

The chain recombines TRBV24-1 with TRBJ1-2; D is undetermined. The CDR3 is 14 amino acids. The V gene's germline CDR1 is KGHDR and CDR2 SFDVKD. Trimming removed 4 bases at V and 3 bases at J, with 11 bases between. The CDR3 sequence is CATSEAGRDYGYTF. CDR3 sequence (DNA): TGTGCCACCAGTGAGGCAGGAAGAGACTATGGCTACACCTTC.

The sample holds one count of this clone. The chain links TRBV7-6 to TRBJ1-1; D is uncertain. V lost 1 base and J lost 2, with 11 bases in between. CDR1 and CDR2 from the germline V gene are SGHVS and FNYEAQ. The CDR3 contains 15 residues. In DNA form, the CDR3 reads TGTGCCAGCAGCTTAGTCGCACATGGTAACACTGAAGCTTTCTTT. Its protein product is CASSLVAHGNTEAFF.

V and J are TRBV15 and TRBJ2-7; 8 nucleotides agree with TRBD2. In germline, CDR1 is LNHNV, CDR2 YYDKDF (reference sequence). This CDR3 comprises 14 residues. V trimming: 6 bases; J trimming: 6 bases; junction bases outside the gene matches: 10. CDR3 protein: CATSVGSGTREQYF. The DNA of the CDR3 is TGTGCCACCAGTGTGGGTAGCGGGACCCGCGAGCAGTACTTC.

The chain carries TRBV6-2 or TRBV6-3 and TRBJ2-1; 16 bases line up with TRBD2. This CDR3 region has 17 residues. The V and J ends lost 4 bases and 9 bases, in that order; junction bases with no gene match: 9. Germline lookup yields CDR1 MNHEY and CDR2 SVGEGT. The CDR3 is CASSSIGTSGGAGEQFF. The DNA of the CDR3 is TGTGCCAGCAGTTCGATAGGGACTAGCGGGGGGGCTGGTGAGCAGTTCTTC.

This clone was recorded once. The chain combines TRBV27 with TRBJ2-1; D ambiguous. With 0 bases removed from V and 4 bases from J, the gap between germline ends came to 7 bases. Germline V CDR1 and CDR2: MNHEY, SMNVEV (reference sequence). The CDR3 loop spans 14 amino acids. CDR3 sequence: CASSLSNFYNEQFF. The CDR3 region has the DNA TGTGCCAGCAGTTTATCGAACTTTTACAATGAGCAGTTCTTC.